The clone carrying this T cell receptor beta chain occurred a few times. Based on a CD8+CD4-CCR7+CD45RA+ profile, naive CD8 T cells were sorted. TCRdb fed the PCR reads into MiXCR, producing one record per CDR3 protein. This sample has about 640,000 distinct CDR3 sequences, with about 20% found just once. The germline V gene has CDR1 MNHNS and CDR2 SASEGT. This CDR3 contains 15 residues. V lost 4 bases, J lost 2 bases, and 15 bases lay in between. This sample is part of a study of molecular identifiers for immune sequencing clone quantification. The chain combines TRBV6-1 with TRBJ2-7; D possibly uses TRBD1 or TRBD2 (5 bases each). The sample was naive CD8+ T cells from blood, with Jurkat cell RNA spiked in. The subset denotes: FACS-sorted CD8+CD4-CCR7+CD45RA+ naive T cells. This sequence was found in a human donor in good health. Some libraries in this study had Jurkat cell RNA spiked in. The CDR3 here is CASSVDWDLTYEQYF. The CDR3 nucleotides read TGTGCCAGCAGTGTAGACTGGGACCTTACCTACGAGCAGTACTTC.